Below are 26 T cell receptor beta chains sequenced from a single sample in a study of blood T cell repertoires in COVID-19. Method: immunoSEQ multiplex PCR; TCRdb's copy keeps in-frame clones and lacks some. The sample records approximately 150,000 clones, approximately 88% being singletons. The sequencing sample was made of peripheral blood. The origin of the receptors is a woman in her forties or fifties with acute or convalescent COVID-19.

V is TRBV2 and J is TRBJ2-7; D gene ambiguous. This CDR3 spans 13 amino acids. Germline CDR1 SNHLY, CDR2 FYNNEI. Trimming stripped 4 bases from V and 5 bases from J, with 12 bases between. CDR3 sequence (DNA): TGTGCCAGCAGTGGTATGGCAAAAAACGAGCAGTACTTC. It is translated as CASSGMAKNEQYF.

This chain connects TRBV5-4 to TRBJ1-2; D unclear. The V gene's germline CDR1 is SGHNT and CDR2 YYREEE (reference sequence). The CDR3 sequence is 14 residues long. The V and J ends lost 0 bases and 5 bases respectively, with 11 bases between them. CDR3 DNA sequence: TGTGCCAGCAGCTTGGACCTTGTCAGTTATGGCTACACCTTC. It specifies CASSLDLVSYGYTF.

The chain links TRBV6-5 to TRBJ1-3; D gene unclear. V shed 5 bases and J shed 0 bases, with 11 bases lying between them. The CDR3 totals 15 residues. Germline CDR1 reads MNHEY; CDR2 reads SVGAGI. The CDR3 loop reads CASSRTFRSGNTIYF. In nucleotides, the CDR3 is TGTGCCAGCAGTCGGACTTTCCGCTCTGGAAACACCATATATTTT.

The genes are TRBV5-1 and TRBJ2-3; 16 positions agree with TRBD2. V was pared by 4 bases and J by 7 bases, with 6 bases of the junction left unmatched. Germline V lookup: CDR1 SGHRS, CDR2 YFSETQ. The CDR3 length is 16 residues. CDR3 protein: CASSPPGLAGGHTQYF. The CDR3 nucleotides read TGCGCCAGCAGCCCCCCGGGACTAGCGGGAGGGCATACGCAGTATTTT.

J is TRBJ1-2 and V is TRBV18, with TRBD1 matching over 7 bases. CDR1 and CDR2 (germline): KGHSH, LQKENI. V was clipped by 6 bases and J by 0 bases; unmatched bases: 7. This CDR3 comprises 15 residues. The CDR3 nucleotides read TGTGCCAGCTCGCTACTGACAGGGCCTAACTATGGCTACACCTTC. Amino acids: CASSLLTGPNYGYTF. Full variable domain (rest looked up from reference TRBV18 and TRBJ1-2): NAGVMQNPRHLVRRRGQEARLRCSPMKGHSHVYWYRQLPEEGLKFMVYLQKENIIDESGMPKERFSAEFPKEGPSILRIQQVVRGDSAAYFCASSLLTGPNYGYTFGSGTRLTVV.

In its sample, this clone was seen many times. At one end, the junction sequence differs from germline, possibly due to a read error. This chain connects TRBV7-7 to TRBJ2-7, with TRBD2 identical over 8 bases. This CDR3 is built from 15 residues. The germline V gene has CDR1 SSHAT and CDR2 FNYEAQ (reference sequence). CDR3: CASSLERGPLYEQYF. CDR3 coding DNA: TGTGCTAGCAGCTTGGAGCGGGGGCCCCTCTACGAGCAGTACTTC.

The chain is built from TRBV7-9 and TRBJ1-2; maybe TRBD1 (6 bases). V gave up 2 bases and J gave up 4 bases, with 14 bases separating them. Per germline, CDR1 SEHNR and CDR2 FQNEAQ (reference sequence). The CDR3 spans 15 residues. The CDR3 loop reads CASSLIARGGYGYTF. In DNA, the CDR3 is TGTGCCAGCAGCTTAATCGCGAGAGGGGGCTATGGCTACACCTTC.

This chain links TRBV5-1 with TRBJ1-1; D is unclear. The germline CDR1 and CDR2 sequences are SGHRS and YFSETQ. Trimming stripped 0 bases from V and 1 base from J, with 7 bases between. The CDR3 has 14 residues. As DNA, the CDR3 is TGCGCCAGCAGCTTGGAGGCGGGGAACACTGAAGCTTTCTTT. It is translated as CASSLEAGNTEAFF.

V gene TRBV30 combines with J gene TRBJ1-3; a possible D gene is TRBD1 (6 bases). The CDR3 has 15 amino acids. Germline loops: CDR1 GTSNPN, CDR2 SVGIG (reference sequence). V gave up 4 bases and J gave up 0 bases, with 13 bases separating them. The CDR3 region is CAWTRGLTSGNTIYF. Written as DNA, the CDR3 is TGTGCCTGGACCAGGGGCCTAACCTCTGGAAACACCATATATTTT.

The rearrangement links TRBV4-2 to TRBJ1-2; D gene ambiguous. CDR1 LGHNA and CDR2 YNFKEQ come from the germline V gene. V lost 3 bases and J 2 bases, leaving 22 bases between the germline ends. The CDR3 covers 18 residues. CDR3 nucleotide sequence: TGTGCCAGCAGCCAGACAAGCGGATTAGAGCGCCTAAACTATGGCTACACCTTC. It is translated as CASSQTSGLERLNYGYTF.

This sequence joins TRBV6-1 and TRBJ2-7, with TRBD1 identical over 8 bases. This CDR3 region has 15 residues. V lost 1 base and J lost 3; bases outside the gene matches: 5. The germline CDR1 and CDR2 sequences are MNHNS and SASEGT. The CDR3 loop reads CASSEGGQVNYEQYF. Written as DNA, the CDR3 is TGTGCCAGCAGTGAAGGGGGACAGGTTAACTACGAGCAGTACTTC.

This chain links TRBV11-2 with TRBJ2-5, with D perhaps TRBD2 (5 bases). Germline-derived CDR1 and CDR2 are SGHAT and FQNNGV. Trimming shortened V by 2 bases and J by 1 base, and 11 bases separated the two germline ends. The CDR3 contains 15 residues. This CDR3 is CASSLRGPTQETQYF. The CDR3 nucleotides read TGTGCCAGCAGCTTACGGGGTCCCACCCAAGAGACCCAGTACTTC.

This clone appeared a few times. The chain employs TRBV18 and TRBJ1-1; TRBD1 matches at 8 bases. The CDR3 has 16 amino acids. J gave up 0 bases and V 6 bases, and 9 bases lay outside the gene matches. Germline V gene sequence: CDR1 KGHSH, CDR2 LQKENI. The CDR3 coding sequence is TGTGCCAGCTCCTCTGGGGGGACAGGAATGAACACTGAAGCTTTCTTT. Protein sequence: CASSSGGTGMNTEAFF.

The CDR3 DNA reads as TGTGCCAGCAGTTTCGACAGCCCTTACAATGAGCAGTTCTTC. It is translated as CASSFDSPYNEQFF. This chain connects TRBV6-5 to TRBJ2-1, with TRBD1 as a possible D gene (5 bases). The V gene lost 4 bases and the J gene lost 4 bases, with 11 bases spanning the gap. Germline CDR1 and CDR2: MNHEY and SVGAGI. The CDR3 totals 14 residues.

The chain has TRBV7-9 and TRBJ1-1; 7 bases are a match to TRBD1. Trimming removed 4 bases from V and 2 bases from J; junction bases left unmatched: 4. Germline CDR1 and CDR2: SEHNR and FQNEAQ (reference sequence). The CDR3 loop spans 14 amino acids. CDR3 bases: TGTGCCAGCAGCTCGAGGGGGCGCAACACTGAAGCTTTCTTT. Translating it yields CASSSRGRNTEAFF. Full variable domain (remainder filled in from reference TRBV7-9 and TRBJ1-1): DTGVSQNPRHKITKRGQNVTFRCDPISEHNRLYWYRQTLGQGPEFLTYFQNEAQLEKSRLLSDRFSAERPKGSFSTLEIQRTEQGDSAMYLCASSSRGRNTEAFFGQGTRLTVV.

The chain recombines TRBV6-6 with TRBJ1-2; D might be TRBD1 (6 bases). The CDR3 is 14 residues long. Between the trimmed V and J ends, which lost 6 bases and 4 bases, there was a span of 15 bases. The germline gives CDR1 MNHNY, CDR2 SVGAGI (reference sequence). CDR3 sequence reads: CASSLTGKGYGYTF. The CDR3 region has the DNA TGTGCCAGCAGCTTAACAGGGAAGGGCTATGGCTACACCTTC.

DNA for the CDR3: TGTGCCAGCAGTTACGCCGCGGGTCCTCTAGATGGCTACACCTTC. Its protein product is CASSYAAGPLDGYTF. The chain employs TRBV6-5 and TRBJ1-2, with unresolved D. Looked up from germline, CDR1 is MNHEY and CDR2 is SVGAGI. The CDR3 has 15 amino acids. Deletions cut 2 bases from V and 6 bases from J, with 16 bases between.

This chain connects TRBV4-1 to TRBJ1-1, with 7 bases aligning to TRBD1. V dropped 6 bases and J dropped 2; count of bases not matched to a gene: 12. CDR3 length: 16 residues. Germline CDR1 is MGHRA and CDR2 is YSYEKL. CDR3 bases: TGCGCCAGCAGTCCAACTGCGGGACAGATAAACACTGAAGCTTTCTTT. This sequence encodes CASSPTAGQINTEAFF.

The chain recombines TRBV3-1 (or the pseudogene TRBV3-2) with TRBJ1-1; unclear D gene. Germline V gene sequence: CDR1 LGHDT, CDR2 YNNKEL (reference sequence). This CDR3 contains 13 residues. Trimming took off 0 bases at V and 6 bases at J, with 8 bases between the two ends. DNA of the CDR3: TGTGCCAGCAGCCAAGAAGGAGGTTCTGAAGCTTTCTTT. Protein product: CASSQEGGSEAFF.

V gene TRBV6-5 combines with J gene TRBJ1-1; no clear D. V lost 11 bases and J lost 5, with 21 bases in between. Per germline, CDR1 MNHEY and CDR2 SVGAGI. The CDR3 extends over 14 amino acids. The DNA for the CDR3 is TGTGCCGCTTCACCCGGGGAGGTGGGGACTGAAGCTTTCTTT. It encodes CAASPGEVGTEAFF.

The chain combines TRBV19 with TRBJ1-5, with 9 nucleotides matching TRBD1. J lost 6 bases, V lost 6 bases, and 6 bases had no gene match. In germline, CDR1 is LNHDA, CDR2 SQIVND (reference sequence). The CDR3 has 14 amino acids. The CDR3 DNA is TGTGCCAGTAGATCACAGGGGGCGGGTCAGCCCCAGCATTTT. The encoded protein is CASRSQGAGQPQHF.

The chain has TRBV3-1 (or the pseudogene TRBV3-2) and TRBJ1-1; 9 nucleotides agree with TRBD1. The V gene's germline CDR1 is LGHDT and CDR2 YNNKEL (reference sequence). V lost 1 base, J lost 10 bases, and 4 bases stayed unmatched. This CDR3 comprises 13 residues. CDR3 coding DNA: TGTGCCAGCAGCCAAGCGGGACAGGGTCGAGCTTTCTTT. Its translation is CASSQAGQGRAFF.

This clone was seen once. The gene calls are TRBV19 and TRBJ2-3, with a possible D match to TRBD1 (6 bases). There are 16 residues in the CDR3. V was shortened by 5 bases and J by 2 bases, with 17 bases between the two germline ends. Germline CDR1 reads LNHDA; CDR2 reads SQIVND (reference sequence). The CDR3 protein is CASSEDRPGPTDTQYF. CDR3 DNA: TGTGCCAGTAGTGAGGACAGACCCGGGCCCACAGATACGCAGTATTTT.

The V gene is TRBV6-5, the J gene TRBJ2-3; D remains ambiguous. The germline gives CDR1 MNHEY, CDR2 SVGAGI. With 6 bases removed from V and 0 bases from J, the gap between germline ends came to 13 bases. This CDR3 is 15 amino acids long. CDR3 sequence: CASRGRSPSTDTQYF. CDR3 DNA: TGTGCCAGCAGGGGCAGGTCTCCTAGCACAGATACGCAGTATTTT.

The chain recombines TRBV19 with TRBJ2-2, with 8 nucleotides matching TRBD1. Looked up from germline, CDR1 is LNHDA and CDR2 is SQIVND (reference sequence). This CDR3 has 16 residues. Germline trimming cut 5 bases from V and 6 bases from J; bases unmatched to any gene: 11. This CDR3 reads CASSYLQDRVAGELFF. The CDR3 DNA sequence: TGTGCCAGTAGTTATCTCCAGGACAGGGTTGCCGGGGAGCTGTTTTTT.

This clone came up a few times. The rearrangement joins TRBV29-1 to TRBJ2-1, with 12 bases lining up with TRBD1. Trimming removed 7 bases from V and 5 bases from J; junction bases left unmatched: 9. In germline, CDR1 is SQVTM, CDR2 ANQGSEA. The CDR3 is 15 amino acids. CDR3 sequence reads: CSADPGTGGDNEQFF. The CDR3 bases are TGCAGCGCAGATCCCGGGACAGGGGGCGACAATGAGCAGTTCTTC.